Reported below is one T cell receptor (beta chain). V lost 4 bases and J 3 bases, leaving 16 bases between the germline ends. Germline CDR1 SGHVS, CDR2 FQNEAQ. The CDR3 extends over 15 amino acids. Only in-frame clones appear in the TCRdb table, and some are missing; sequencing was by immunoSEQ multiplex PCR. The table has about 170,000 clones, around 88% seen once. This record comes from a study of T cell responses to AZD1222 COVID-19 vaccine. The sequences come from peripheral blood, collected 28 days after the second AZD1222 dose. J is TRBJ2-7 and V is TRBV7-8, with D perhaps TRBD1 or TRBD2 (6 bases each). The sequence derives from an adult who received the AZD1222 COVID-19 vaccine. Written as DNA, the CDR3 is TGTGCCAGCAGCTCCCTAATAGGGGGGAACTACGAGCAGTACTTC. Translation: CASSSLIGGNYEQYF.